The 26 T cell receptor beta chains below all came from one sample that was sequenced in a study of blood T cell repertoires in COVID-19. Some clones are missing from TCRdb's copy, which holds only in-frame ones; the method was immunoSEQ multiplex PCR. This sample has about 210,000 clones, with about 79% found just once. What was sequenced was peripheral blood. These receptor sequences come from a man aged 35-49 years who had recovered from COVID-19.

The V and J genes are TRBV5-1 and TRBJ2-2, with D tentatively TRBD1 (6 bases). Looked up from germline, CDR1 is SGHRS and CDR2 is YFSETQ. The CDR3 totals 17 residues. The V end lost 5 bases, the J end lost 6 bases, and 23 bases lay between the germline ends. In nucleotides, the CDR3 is TGCGCCAGCAGGAATATTACAGGGATATCCCACTCCGGGGAGCTGTTTTTT. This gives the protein CASRNITGISHSGELFF.

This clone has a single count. The CDR3 region is CASSQLASGGNYEQYF. The CDR3 DNA sequence: TGCGCCAGCAGCCAACTTGCTAGCGGGGGGAACTACGAGCAGTACTTC. The J gene is TRBJ2-7, the V gene TRBV4-3; 11 nucleotides agree with TRBD2. The CDR3 covers 16 residues. J was trimmed by 3 bases and V by 2 bases; bases with no gene match: 6. Germline-derived CDR1 and CDR2 are LGHNA and YSLEER.

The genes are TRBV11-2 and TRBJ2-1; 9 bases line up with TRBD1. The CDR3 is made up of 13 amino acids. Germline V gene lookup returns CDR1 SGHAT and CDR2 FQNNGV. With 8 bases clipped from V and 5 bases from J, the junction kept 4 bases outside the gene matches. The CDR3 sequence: CASGRDRDNEQFF. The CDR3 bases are TGTGCCAGCGGCCGGGACAGGGACAATGAGCAGTTCTTC.

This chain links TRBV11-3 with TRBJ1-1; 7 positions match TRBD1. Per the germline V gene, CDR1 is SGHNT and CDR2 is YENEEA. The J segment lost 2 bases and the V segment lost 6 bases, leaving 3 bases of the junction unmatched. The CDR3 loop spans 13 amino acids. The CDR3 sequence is CASRWTGNTEAFF. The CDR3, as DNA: TGTGCCAGCAGATGGACAGGAAACACTGAAGCTTTCTTT.

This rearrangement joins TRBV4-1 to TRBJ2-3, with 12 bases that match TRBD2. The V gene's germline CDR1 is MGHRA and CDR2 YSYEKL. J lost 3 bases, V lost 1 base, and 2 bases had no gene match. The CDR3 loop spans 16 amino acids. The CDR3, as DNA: TGCGCCAGCAGCCAAGGGACTAGCGGGGTGACAGATACGCAGTATTTT. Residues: CASSQGTSGVTDTQYF.

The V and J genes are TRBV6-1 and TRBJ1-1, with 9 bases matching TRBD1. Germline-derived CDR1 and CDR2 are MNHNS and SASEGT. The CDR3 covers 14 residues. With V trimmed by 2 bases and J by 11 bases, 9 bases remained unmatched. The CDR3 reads CASSETGGYRRAFF. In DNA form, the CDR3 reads TGTGCCAGCAGTGAAACAGGGGGCTACCGTAGGGCTTTCTTT.

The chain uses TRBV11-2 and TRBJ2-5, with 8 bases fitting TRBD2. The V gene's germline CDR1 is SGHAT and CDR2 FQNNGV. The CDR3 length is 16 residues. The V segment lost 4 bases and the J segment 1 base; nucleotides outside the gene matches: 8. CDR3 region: CASSWGTRRGQETQYF. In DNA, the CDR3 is TGTGCCAGCAGCTGGGGGACTAGAAGGGGCCAAGAGACCCAGTACTTC.

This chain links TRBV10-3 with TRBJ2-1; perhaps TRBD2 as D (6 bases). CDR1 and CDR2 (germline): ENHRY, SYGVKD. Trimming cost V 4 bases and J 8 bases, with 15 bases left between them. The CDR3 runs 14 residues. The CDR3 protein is CAISGEAGWYEQFF. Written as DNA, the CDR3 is TGTGCCATCAGTGGTGAGGCGGGGTGGTATGAGCAGTTCTTC.

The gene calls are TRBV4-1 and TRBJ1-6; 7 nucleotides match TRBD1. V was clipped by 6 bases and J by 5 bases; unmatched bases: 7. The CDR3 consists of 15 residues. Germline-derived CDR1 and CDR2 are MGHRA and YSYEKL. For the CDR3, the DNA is TGCGCCAGCAGTCCCGCAACAGGGGATAATTCACCCCTCCACTTT. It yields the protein CASSPATGDNSPLHF.

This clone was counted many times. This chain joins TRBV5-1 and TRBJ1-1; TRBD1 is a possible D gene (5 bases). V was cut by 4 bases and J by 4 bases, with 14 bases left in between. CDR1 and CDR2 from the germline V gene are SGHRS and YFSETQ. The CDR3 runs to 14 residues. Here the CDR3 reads CASSVQVGATEAFF. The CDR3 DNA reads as TGCGCCAGCAGCGTACAGGTAGGAGCCACTGAAGCTTTCTTT.

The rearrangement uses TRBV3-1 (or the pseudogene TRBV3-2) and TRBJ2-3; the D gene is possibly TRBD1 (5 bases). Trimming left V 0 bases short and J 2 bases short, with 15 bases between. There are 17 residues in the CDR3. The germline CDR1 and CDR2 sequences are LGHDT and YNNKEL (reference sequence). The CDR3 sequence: CASSQDHLDSYTDTQYF. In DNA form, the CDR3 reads TGTGCCAGCAGCCAAGACCACCTCGACAGTTACACAGATACGCAGTATTTT.

In DNA, the CDR3 is TGTGCCAGCAGTTTAGAGACTAGCGGGGGCCGCAATGAGCAGTTCTTC. Protein sequence: CASSLETSGGRNEQFF. The rearrangement links TRBV27 to TRBJ2-1, with 12 positions matching TRBD2. Losses at the gene ends were 2 bases for V and 6 bases for J; bases not matched to a gene: 5. This CDR3 is built from 16 residues. Germline CDR1 reads MNHEY; CDR2 reads SMNVEV (reference sequence).

The CDR3 loop reads CASRSSPAGADTQYF. DNA of the CDR3: TGCGCCAGCAGATCCTCCCCTGCGGGAGCAGATACGCAGTATTTT. The chain is built from TRBV5-1 and TRBJ2-3; 7 bases are a match to TRBD2. The ends lost 5 bases at V and 4 bases at J; junction bases unmatched: 10. This CDR3 is built from 15 residues. Per germline, CDR1 SGHRS and CDR2 YFSETQ.

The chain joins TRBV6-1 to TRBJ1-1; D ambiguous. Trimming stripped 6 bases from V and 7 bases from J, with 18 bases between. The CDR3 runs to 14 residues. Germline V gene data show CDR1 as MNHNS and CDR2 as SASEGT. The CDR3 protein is CASRSRSRVDEAFF. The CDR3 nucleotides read TGTGCCAGCAGGAGTCGGTCGAGGGTAGATGAAGCTTTCTTT.

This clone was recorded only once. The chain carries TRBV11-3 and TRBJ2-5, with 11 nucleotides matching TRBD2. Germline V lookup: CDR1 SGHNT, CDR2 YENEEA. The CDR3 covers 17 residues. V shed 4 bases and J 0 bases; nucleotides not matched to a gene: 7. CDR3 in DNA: TGTGCCAGCAGCTCAAGACTAGCGGGAACCCACCAAGAGACCCAGTACTTC. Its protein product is CASSSRLAGTHQETQYF. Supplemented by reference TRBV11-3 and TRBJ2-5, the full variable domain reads EAGVVQSPRYKIIEKKQPVAFWCNPISGHNTLYWYLQNLGQGPELLIRYENEEAVDDSQLPKDRFSAERLKGVDSTLKIQPAELGDSAVYLCASSSRLAGTHQETQYFGPGTRLLVL.

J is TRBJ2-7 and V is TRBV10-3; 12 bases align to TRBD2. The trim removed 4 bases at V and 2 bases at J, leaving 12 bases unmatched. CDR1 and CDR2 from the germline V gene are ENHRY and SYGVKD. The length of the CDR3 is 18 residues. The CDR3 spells CAISGASGGGSATYEQYF. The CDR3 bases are TGTGCCATCAGTGGGGCTAGCGGGGGGGGCTCAGCAACCTACGAGCAGTACTTC.

Here the CDR3 DNA reads TGTGCCAGCAGTTCCCATTACCTGTCGGGAGGGCCCCAGCATTTT. Translated, it gives CASSSHYLSGGPQHF. V is TRBV27 and J is TRBJ1-5; D is uncertain. The CDR3 sequence is 15 residues long. Germline assignment: CDR1 MNHEY and CDR2 SMNVEV (reference sequence). V was pared by 4 bases and J by 9 bases, with 19 bases between.

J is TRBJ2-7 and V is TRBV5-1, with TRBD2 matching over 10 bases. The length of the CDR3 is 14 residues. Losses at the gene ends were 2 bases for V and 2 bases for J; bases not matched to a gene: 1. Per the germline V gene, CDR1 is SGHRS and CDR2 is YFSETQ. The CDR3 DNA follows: TGCGCCAGCAGCTTAGGGACTAGCGCCTACGAGCAGTACTTC. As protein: CASSLGTSAYEQYF.

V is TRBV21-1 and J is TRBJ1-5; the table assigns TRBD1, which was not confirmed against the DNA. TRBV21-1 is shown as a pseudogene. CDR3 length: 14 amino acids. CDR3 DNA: TGTGCCAGCAGCAAGTACAGGGCCATGGCACCCCAGCATTTT. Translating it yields CASSKYRAMAPQHF.

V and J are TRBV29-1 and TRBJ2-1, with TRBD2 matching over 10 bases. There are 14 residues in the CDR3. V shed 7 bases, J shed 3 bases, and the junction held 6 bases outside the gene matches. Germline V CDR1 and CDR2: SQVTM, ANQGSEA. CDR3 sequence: CSAAGTSVYNEQFF. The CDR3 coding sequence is TGCAGCGCCGCCGGGACTAGCGTCTACAATGAGCAGTTCTTC.

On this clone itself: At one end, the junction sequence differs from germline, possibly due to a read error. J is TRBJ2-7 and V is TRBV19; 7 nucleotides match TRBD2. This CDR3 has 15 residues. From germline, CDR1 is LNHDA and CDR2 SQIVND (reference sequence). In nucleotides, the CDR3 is TGTGCCAGTAGTATGGGTAGCGGGTGGTCCTCCGAGCAGTACTTC. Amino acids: CASSMGSGWSSEQYF.

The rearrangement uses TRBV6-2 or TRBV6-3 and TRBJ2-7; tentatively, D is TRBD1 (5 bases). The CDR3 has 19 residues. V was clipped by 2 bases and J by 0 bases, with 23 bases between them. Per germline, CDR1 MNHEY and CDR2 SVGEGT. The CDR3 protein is CASSYARDSPAGNSYEQYF. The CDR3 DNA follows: TGTGCCAGCAGTTACGCCCGAGACAGCCCAGCTGGGAACTCCTACGAGCAGTACTTC.

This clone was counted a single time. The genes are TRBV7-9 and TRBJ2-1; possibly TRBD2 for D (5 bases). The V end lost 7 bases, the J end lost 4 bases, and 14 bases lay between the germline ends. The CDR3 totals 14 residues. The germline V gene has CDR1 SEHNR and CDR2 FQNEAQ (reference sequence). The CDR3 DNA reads TGTGCCAGCACCCCAGTCGAGGGTTACAATGAGCAGTTCTTC. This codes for CASTPVEGYNEQFF.

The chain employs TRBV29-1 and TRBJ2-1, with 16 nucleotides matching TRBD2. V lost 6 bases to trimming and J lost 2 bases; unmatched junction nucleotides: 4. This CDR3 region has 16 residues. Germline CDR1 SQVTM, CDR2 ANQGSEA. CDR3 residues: CSVGTSGRVPYNEQFF. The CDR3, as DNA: TGCAGCGTAGGGACTAGCGGGAGGGTCCCCTACAATGAGCAGTTCTTC.

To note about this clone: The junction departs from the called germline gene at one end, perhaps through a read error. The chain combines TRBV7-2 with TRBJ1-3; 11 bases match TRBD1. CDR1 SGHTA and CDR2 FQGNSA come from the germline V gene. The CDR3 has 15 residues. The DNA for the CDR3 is TGTGCCAGCAGCTTAGTGGGACAGGGGGGAAGCACCATATATTTT. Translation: CASSLVGQGGSTIYF.

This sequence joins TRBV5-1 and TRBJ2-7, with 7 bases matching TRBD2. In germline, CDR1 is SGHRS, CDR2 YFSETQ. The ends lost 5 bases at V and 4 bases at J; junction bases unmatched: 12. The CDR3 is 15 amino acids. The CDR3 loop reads CASSPPMASGYEQYF. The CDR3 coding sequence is TGCGCCAGCAGTCCCCCCATGGCTAGCGGATACGAGCAGTACTTC.